The entry below describes one TCR beta chain. The data were taken from a study of blood T cell repertoires in COVID-19. Study context: Sites across the United States, Italy and Spain contributed samples from acute and convalescent COVID-19. In each case, the material was cDNA or gDNA derived from T cells, B-cell-depleted T cells, or PBMCs.

In the original processing: Nucleated cell counts were estimated from reference gene primer amplification. Some clones are missing from TCRdb's copy, which holds only in-frame ones; the method was immunoSEQ multiplex PCR. The V and J calls and clone size are taken from that table; D and trimming were inferred from the DNA. The data hold about 240,000 clones, with 65% to 85% observed a single time. The specimen sequenced was peripheral blood. This clonotype was obtained from a human donor in a cohort sampled during active COVID-19.

This chain's CDR3 is CASEDSLNQPQHF. DNA for the CDR3: TGTGCCAGCGAGGACAGCCTCAATCAGCCCCAGCATTTT. The V and J genes are TRBV6-5 and TRBJ1-5; maybe TRBD1 (6 bases). The CDR3 covers 13 residues. Germline V CDR1 and CDR2: MNHEY, SVGAGI. The ends were cut back, 8 bases at V and 3 bases at J, with 11 bases in the middle.